Sequencing of this TCR beta chain was carried out in a study of beta chain features in type 1 diabetes. Germline CDR1 is GTSNPN and CDR2 is SVGIG (reference sequence). Trimming cost V 4 bases and J 8 bases, with 18 bases left between them. This CDR3 spans 14 amino acids. The isolated RNA, all of it, was reverse transcribed, so expressed TCRB transcripts were what got sequenced. The method was immunoSEQ multiplex PCR; TCRdb's version includes in-frame clones alone and lacks a portion of them. Of about 260,000 clones in the sample, 68% were seen once. The source material was naive CD4+ T cells from blood. This receptor was obtained from a man aged 30 to 39 in good health. The V and J genes are TRBV30 and TRBJ2-1; D call uncertain. The CDR3 DNA sequence: TGTGCCTGGACCCTAAGGGCTAGAAGTGATGAGCAGTTCTTC. It is translated as CAWTLRARSDEQFF.